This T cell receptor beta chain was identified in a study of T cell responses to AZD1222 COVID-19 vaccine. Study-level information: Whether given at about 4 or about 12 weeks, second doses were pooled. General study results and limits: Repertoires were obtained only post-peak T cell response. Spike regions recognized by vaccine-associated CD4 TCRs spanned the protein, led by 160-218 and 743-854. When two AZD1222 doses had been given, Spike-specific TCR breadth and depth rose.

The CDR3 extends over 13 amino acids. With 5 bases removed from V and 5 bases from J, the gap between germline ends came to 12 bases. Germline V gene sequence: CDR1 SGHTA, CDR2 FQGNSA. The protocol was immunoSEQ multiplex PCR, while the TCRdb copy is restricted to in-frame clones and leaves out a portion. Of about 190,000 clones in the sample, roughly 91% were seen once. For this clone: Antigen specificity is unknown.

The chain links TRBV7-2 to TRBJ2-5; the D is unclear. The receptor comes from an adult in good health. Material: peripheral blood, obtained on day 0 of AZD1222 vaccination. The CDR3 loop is CASSVGPQETQYF. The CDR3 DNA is TGTGCCAGCAGCGTCGGACCCCAGGAGACCCAGTACTTC. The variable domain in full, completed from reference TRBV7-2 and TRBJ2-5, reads GAGVSQSPSNKVTEKGKDVELRCDPISGHTALYWYRQSLGQGLEFLIYFQGNSAPDKSGLPSDRFSAERTGGSVSTLTIQRTQQEDSAVYLCASSVGPQETQYFGPGTRLLVL.